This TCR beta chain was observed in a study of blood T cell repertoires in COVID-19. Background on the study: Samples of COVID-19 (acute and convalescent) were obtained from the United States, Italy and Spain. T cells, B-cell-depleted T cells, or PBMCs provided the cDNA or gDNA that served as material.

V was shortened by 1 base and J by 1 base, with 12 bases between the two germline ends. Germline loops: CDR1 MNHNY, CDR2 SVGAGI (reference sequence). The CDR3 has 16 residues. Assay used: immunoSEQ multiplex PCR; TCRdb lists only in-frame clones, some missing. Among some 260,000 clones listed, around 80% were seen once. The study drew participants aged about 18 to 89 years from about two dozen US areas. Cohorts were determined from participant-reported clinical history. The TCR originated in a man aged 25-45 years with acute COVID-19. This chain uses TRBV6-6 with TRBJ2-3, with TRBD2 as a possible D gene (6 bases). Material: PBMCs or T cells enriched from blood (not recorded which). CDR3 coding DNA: TGTGCCAGCAGTTACTTCTCCGGCGGGGGCACAGATACGCAGTATTTT. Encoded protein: CASSYFSGGGTDTQYF.